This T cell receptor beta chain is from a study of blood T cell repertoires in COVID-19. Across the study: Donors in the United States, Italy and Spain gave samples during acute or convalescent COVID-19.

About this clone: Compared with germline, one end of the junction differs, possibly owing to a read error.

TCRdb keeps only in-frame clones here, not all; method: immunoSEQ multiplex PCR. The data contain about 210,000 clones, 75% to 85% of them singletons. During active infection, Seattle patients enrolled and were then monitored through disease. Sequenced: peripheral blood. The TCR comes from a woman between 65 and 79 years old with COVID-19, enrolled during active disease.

The CDR3: CASSQAPGQGPPGGYTF. CDR3 DNA sequence: TGTGCCAGCAGTCAAGCGCCGGGACAGGGTCCTCCAGGTGGCTACACCTTC. The chain has TRBV6-1 and TRBJ1-2; TRBD1 matches at 9 bases. Germline V CDR1 and CDR2: MNHNS, SASEGT. The CDR3 loop spans 17 amino acids.